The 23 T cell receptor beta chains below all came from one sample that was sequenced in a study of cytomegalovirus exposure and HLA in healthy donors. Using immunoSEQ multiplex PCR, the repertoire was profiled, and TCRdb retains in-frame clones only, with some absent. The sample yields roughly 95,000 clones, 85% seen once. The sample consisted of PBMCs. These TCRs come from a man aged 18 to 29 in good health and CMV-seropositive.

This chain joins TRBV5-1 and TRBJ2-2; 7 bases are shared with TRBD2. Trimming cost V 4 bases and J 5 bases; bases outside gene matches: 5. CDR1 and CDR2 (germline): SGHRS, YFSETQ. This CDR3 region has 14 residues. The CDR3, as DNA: TGCGCCAGCAGCCGGGAGCGGGATACCGGGGAGCTGTTTTTT. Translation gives CASSRERDTGELFF.

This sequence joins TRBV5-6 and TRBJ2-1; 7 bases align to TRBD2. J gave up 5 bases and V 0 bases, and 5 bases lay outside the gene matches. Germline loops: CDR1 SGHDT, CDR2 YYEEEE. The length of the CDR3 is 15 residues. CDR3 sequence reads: CASSLGGSGHNEQFF. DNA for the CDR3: TGTGCCAGCAGCTTGGGCGGGAGCGGGCACAATGAGCAGTTCTTC.

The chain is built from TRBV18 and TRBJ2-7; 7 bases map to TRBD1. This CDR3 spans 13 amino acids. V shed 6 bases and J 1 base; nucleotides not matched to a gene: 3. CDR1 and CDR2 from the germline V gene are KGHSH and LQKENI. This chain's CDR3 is CASSPGQSYEQYV. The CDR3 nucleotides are TGTGCCAGCTCTCCGGGACAGTCCTACGAGCAGTACGTC.

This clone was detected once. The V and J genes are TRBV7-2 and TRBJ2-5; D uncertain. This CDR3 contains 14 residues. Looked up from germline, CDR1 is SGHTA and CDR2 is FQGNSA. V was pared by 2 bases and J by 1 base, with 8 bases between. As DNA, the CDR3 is TGTGCCAGCAGCTTATACGCCGGCCAAGAGACCCAGTACTTC. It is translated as CASSLYAGQETQYF.

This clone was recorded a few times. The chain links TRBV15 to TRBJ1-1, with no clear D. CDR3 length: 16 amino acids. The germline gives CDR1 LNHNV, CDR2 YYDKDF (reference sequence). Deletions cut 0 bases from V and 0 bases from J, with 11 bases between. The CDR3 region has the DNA TGTGCCACCAGCAGAGATTGGTACCCTATGAACACTGAAGCTTTCTTT. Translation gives CATSRDWYPMNTEAFF. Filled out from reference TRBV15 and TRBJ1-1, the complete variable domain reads DAMVIQNPRYQVTQFGKPVTLSCSQTLNHNVMYWYQQKSSQAPKLLFHYYDKDFNNEADTPDNFQSRRPNTSFCFLDIRSPGLGDTAMYLCATSRDWYPMNTEAFFGQGTRLTVV.

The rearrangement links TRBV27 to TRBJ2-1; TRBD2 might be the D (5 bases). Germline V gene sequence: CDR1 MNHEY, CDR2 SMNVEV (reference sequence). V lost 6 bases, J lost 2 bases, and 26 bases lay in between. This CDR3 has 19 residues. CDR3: CASSLTPPRLARTYNEQFF. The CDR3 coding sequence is TGTGCCAGCAGCCTGACTCCTCCCAGGCTAGCCCGTACCTACAATGAGCAGTTCTTC.

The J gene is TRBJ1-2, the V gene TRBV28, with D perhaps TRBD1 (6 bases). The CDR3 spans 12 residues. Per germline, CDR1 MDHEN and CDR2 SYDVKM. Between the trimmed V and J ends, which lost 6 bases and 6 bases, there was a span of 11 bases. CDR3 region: CASSLDRHGYTF. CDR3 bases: TGTGCCAGCAGCCTAGACAGGCATGGCTACACCTTC.

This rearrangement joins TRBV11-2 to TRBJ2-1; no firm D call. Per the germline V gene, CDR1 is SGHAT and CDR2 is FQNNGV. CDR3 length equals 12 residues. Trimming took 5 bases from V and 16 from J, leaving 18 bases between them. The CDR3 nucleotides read TGTGCCAGCAGCGTCCGAAGTGCTGGAGTTTTCTTC. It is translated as CASSVRSAGVFF.

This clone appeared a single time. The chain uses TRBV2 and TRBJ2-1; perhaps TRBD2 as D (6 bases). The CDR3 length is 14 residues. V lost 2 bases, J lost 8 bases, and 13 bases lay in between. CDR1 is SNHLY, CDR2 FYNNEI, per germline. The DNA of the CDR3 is TGTGCCAGCAGTGAATACGGGGGAGGCGATGAGCAGTTCTTC. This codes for CASSEYGGGDEQFF.

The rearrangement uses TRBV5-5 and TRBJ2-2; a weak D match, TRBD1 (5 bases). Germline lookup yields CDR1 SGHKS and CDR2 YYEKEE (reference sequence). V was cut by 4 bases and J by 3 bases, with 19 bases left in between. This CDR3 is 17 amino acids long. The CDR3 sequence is CASSPLGQGIDTGELFF. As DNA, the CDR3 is TGTGCCAGCAGCCCTCTGGGGCAGGGAATAGACACCGGGGAGCTGTTTTTT. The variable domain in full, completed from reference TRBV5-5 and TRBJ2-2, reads DAGVTQSPTHLIKTRGQQVTLRCSPISGHKSVSWYQQVLGQGPQFIFQYYEKEERGRGNFPDRFSARQFPNYSSELNVNALLLGDSALYLCASSPLGQGIDTGELFFGEGSRLTVL.

CDR3 in amino acids: CASSTRDRDQFGQFF. CDR3 nucleotides: TGTGCCAGCAGCACCCGGGACAGGGATCAGTTCGGGCAGTTCTTC. V gene TRBV7-9 combines with J gene TRBJ2-1, with 9 positions matching TRBD1. The germline V gene encodes CDR1 SEHNR and CDR2 FQNEAQ (reference sequence). This CDR3 is built from 15 residues. The V segment lost 5 bases and the J segment 12 bases; nucleotides outside the gene matches: 14.

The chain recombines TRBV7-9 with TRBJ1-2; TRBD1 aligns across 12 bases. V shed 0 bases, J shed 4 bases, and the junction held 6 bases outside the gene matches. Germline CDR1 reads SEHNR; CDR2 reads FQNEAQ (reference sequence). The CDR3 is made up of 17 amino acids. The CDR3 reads CASSLAGDRGLLYGYTF. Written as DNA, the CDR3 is TGTGCCAGCAGCTTAGCGGGGGACAGGGGGCTCCTCTATGGCTACACCTTC.

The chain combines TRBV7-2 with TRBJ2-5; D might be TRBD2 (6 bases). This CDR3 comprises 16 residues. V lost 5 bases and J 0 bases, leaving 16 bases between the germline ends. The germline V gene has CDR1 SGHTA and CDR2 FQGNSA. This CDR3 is CASSPGRRRYQETQYF. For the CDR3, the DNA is TGTGCCAGCAGCCCAGGGAGGCGAAGGTACCAAGAGACCCAGTACTTC.

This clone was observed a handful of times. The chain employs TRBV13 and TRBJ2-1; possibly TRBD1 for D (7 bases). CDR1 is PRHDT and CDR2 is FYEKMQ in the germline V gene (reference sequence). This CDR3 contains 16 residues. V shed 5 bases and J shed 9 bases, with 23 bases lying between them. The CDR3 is CASSPRARGERGEQFF. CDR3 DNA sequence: TGTGCCAGCAGCCCCCGGGCCAGGGGGGAGAGGGGTGAGCAGTTCTTC. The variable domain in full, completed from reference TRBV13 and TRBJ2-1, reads AAGVIQSPRHLIKEKRETATLKCYPIPRHDTVYWYQQGPGQDPQFLISFYEKMQSDKGSIPDRFSAQQFSDYHSELNMSSLELGDSALYFCASSPRARGERGEQFFGPGTRLTVL.

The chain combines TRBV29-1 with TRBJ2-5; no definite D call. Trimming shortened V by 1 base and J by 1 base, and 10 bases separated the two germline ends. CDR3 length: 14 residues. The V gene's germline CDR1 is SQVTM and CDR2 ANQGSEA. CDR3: CSVEVWNSQETQYF. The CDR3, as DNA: TGCAGCGTTGAAGTTTGGAACAGCCAAGAGACCCAGTACTTC.

The CDR3 loop reads CASSFSGTNYGYTF. CDR3 DNA sequence: TGTGCCAGCAGTTTCAGCGGTACTAACTATGGCTACACCTTC. V is TRBV27 and J is TRBJ1-2; D gene uncertain. CDR3 length: 14 amino acids. Germline V gene sequence: CDR1 MNHEY, CDR2 SMNVEV (reference sequence). Trimming pared 3 bases from V and 0 bases from J, leaving 8 bases between.

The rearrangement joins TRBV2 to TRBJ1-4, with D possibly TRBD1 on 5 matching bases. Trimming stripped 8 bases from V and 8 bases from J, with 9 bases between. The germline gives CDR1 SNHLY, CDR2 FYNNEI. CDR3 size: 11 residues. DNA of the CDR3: TGTGCCAGCGACACAGGCGAAAAACTGTTTTTT. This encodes CASDTGEKLFF.

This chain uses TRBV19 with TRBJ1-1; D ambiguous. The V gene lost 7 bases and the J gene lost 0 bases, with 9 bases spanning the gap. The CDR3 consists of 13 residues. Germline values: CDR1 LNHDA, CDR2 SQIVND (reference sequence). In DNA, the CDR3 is TGTGCCAGTACCCCGGTAGTGAACACTGAAGCTTTCTTT. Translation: CASTPVVNTEAFF.

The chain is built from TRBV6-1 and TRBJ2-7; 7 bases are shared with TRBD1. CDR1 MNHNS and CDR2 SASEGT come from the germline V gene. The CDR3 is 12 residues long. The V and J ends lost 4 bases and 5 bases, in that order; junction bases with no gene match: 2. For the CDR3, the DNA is TGTGCCAGCAGTGTGACAGGGAACGAGCAGTACGTC. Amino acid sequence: CASSVTGNEQYV.

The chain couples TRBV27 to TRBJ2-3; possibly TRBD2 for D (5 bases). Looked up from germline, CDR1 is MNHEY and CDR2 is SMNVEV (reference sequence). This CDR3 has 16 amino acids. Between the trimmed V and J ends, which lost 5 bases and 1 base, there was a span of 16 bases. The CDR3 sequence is CASSRDLASRTDTQYF. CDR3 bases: TGTGCCAGCAGTCGCGACTTAGCGAGTCGCACAGATACGCAGTATTTT.

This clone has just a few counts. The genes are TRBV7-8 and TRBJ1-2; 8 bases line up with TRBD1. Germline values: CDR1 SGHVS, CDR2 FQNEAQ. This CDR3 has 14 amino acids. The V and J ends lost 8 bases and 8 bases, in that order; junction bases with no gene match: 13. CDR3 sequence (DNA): TGTGCCAGCCAATTGGGGACAGGTCCCGGGGGCTACACCTTC. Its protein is CASQLGTGPGGYTF.

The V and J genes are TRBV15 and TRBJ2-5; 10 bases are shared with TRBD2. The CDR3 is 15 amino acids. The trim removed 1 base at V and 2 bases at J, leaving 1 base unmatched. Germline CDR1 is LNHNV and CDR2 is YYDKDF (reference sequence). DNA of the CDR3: TGTGCCACCAGCAGAGGGACTAGCGGACAAGAGACCCAGTACTTC. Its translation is CATSRGTSGQETQYF.

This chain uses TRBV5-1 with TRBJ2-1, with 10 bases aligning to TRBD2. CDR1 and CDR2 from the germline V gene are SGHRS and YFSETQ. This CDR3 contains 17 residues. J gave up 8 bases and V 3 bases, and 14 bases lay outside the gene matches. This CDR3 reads CASSSPFSSGSFDEQFF. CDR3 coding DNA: TGCGCCAGCAGCTCACCCTTTTCTAGCGGGAGTTTTGATGAGCAGTTCTTC.